This T cell receptor (beta chain) was identified during a study of regulatory T cells in long-lasting Graves disease. Time point of the sample: newly diagnosed GD, antithyroid drugs for less than 3 months. Construction of the TCR library relied on RNA isolated from PBMCs. Arm-PCR of CDR3 regions and iRepertoire HTBI primers were used to build TCR beta libraries. TCRdb fed the multiplex PCR reads into MiXCR, producing one record per CDR3 protein. The sample includes about 530,000 distinct CDR3 sequences, approximately 16% of them seen just once. Germline CDR1 SGHNT, CDR2 YYREEE (reference sequence). The CDR3 is made up of 15 amino acids. V lost 4 bases and J lost 0, with 11 bases in between. These data are also associated with another study on T cells in Graves' hyperthyroidism and ophthalmopathy. According to that study: The primer set for the first-round RT-PCR of the TCR CDR3 was HTBI. Clonotypes that were expanded in thyroid above 0.001 mostly appeared in blood too.

V gene TRBV5-4 combines with J gene TRBJ1-3; D remains ambiguous. The clonotype was recovered from a woman aged 35-60 years with Graves disease. The source material was peripheral blood mononuclear cells (PBMCs), sampled at new diagnosis, from a patient treated with antithyroid drugs. The CDR3 is CASSGRENSGNTIYF. The CDR3 DNA is TGTGCCAGCAGCGGCCGGGAGAACTCTGGAAACACCATATATTTT.